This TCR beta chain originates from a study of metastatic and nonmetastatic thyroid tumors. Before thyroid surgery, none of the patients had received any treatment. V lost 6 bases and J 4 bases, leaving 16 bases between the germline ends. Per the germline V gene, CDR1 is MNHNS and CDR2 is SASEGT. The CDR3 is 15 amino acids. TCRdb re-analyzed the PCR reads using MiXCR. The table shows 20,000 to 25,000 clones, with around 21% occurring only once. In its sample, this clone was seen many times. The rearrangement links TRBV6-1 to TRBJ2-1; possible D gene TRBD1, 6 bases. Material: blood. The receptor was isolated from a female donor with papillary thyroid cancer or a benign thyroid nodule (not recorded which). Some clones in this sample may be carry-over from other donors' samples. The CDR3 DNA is TGTGCCAGCAGGGGATTGGACAGAATATACAATGAGCAGTTCTTC. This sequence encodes CASRGLDRIYNEQFF.